This T cell receptor (beta chain) was captured in a study of CD8+CD57+ T cells in acquired aplastic anemia. Comments on this clonotype: A junction boundary mismatches the germline segment, possibly from a read error.

Individuals selected for sequencing had exhibited CD8+CD57+ cell expansion on flow cytometry. CDR1 is KGHDR, CDR2 SFDVKD, per germline. The length of the CDR3 is 16 residues. CDR3 and TCR beta VDJ profiling relied on genomic DNA as the template. TCRdb reanalysed the reads using MiXCR and keeps one entry per CDR3 protein. The sample consists of about 470,000 distinct CDR3 sequences, under 40% of them appearing once. The chain couples TRBV24-1 to TRBJ2-7; 9 positions agree with TRBD1. Material for sequencing was sorted CD4+, CD8+, or CD8+CD57+ T cells (not recorded which) from PBMCs. This clonotype originated in a human donor with aplastic anemia. The CDR3 loop reads CASSPPGTGYAYEQYF. The CDR3, as DNA: TGTGCCAGCAGTCCCCCAGGGACAGGGTATGCCTACGAGCAGTACTTC.